Below are 6 T cell receptor beta chains sequenced from a single sample in a study of vaccination and CD4 T cells after COVID-19. Once obtained from cultured CD4+ T cells, the DNA was sequenced using the Oncomine TCR Beta short-read assay. TCRdb recomputed calls from the PCR reads with MiXCR, one row per CDR3 protein. The sample has thousands of distinct CDR3 sequences, around 32% seen once. The sample's treatment: approximately 10-day PBMC culture with coronavirus spike peptide pools or control peptides (ViraFEST assay). Their specific antigens are unknown. The sequenced sample consisted of CD4+ T cells from blood, cultured in vitro. The receptors shown here come from a human donor who had recovered from COVID-19.

J is TRBJ2-7 and V is TRBV27, with 7 bases fitting TRBD2. Germline values: CDR1 MNHEY, CDR2 SMNVEV (reference sequence). Losses at the gene ends were 6 bases for V and 6 bases for J; bases not matched to a gene: 11. This CDR3 is 14 amino acids long. In nucleotides, the CDR3 is TGTGCCAGCAGGGCCCGCACCGGCGGGGGCGAGCAGTACTTC. Translating it yields CASRARTGGGEQYF.

A few counts support this clonotype. This sequence joins TRBV6-1 and TRBJ1-1, with a tentative D call TRBD1 (5 bases). The CDR3 is 13 amino acids. The V and J ends lost 6 bases and 7 bases respectively, with 15 bases between them. Germline CDR1 MNHNS, CDR2 SASEGT. CDR3 amino acids: CASRNPTGNEAFF. For the CDR3, the DNA is TGTGCCAGCAGAAACCCAACAGGTAATGAAGCTTTCTTT.

This chain links TRBV19 with TRBJ2-7; a weak D match, TRBD1 (5 bases). This CDR3 is built from 15 residues. V lost 5 bases to trimming and J lost 3 bases, with 17 bases between them. Germline CDR1 and CDR2: LNHDA and SQIVND (reference sequence). Here the CDR3 reads CASSPIAGNNYEQYF. CDR3 nucleotide sequence: TGTGCCAGTAGTCCCATTGCAGGGAACAACTACGAGCAGTACTTC.

By sample fraction, this clonotype is medium-sized. The chain carries TRBV6-4 and TRBJ1-5; no reliable D call. There are 13 residues in the CDR3. Looked up from germline, CDR1 is MRHNA and CDR2 is SNTAGT. V lost 8 bases and J 1 base, leaving 9 bases between the germline ends. The CDR3 DNA reads as TGTGCCAGCTCCACGGAGAGCAATCAGCCCCAGCATTTT. Protein sequence: CASSTESNQPQHF.

The CDR3 sequence is CASGLKGGGELFF. DNA for the CDR3: TGTGCTAGTGGTCTCAAAGGGGGCGGGGAGCTGTTTTTT. The chain uses TRBV12-5 and TRBJ2-2; D might be TRBD1 (6 bases). Trimming stripped 5 bases from V and 7 bases from J, with 11 bases between. The germline CDR1 and CDR2 sequences are LGHNT and FRNRAP. The CDR3 runs to 13 residues.

This clonotype appeared a few times. The J gene is TRBJ2-5, the V gene TRBV7-9; no definite D call. Trimming removed 3 bases at V and 1 base at J, with 6 bases between. CDR1 is SEHNR and CDR2 is FQNEAQ in the germline V gene (reference sequence). This CDR3 contains 13 residues. Here the CDR3 reads CASSFAAQETQYF. CDR3 sequence (DNA): TGTGCCAGCAGCTTCGCAGCCCAAGAGACCCAGTACTTC.